Following are 19 T cell receptor beta chains from one sample sequenced in a study of blood T cells in healthy people across ages. Primers used in a second PCR of about 6 to 11 cycles were a sample-barcoded 5' primer and a J-beta primer mix. TCRdb recomputed calls from the 5' RACE reads with MiXCR, one row per CDR3 protein. This sample has approximately 830,000 distinct CDR3 sequences, with about 62% found just once. The sequenced material came from blood. All receptors derive from a man younger than 40 in good health.

This clonotype was picked up one time. The chain couples TRBV9 to TRBJ2-2, with D perhaps TRBD2 (7 bases). V was pared by 1 base and J by 5 bases, with 12 bases between. The CDR3 totals 15 residues. Germline-derived CDR1 and CDR2 are SGDLS and YYNGEE. CDR3 loop: CASSVTGGHTGELFF. In nucleotides, the CDR3 is TGTGCCAGCAGCGTAACGGGGGGCCATACCGGGGAGCTGTTTTTT.

On this clonotype itself: Since a much larger clone is just one base distant, this may be a read error. The rearrangement links TRBV15 to TRBJ1-5; D gene unclear. The V and J ends lost 3 bases and 7 bases respectively, with 7 bases between them. Per the germline V gene, CDR1 is LNHNV and CDR2 is YYDKDF (reference sequence). This CDR3 is 12 amino acids long. The CDR3 nucleotides read TGTGCCACCAGCAGCTGGAGGCAGCCCCAGCATTTT. Translated: CATSSWRQPQHF.

The chain employs TRBV3-1 and TRBJ2-5; 9 positions match TRBD2. The J segment lost 4 bases and the V segment lost 2 bases, leaving 8 bases of the junction unmatched. CDR1 is LGHDT and CDR2 is YNNKEL in the germline V gene (reference sequence). CDR3 length equals 16 residues. CDR3: CASSQSPGLARETQYF. Here the CDR3 DNA reads TGTGCCAGCAGCCAATCGCCGGGACTAGCTAGAGAGACCCAGTACTTC.

This clonotype was found a few times. The V call is TRBV7-2, the J call TRBJ2-7; D gene uncertain. Germline-derived CDR1 and CDR2 are SGHTA and FQGNSA. The V end was cut by 2 bases, the J end by 2 bases, with 13 bases between. The CDR3 contains 15 residues. CDR3 coding DNA: TGTGCCAGCAGCTTAAGGGCGCCAGGCCCCTACGAGCAGTACTTC. As protein: CASSLRAPGPYEQYF. The entire variable domain, with the rest obtained from reference TRBV7-2 and TRBJ2-7, is as follows: GAGVSQSPSNKVTEKGKDVELRCDPISGHTALYWYRQSLGQGLEFLIYFQGNSAPDKSGLPSDRFSAERTGGSVSTLTIQRTQQEDSAVYLCASSLRAPGPYEQYFGPGTRLTVT.

This clonotype turned up a few times. The chain joins TRBV20-1 to TRBJ1-2, with D uncertain. The CDR3 spans 15 residues. Germline V CDR1 and CDR2: DFQATT, SNEGSKA (reference sequence). Trimming shortened V by 6 bases and J by 4 bases, and 21 bases separated the two germline ends. The CDR3 sequence is CSAIEEALPSYGYTF. CDR3 coding DNA: TGCAGTGCCATCGAGGAGGCCCTCCCTAGCTATGGCTACACCTTC.

This clonotype was detected a few times. The chain carries TRBV25-1 and TRBJ1-6; D gene ambiguous. Germline V gives CDR1 MGHDK, CDR2 SYGVNS. CDR3 length equals 14 residues. V dropped 6 bases and J dropped 6 bases, with 12 bases sitting between them. CDR3 bases: TGTGCCAGCAGCACCGGATGGGTTAATTCACCCCTCCACTTT. It yields the protein CASSTGWVNSPLHF.

The chain employs TRBV25-1 and TRBJ1-6, with 11 positions matching TRBD1. CDR1 is MGHDK and CDR2 is SYGVNS in the germline V gene. The V and J ends lost 4 bases and 8 bases, in that order; junction bases with no gene match: 4. The CDR3 extends over 15 amino acids. The CDR3 DNA follows: TGTGCCAGCAGTGGTGGGACAGGGGGACATTCACCCCTCCACTTT. Encoded protein: CASSGGTGGHSPLHF.

CDR3 nucleotide sequence: TGCGCCAGCAGCTTGTTGACAATCCCACGGTACGAGCAGTACTTC. As protein: CASSLLTIPRYEQYF. This rearrangement joins TRBV5-1 to TRBJ2-7, with D unclear. Looked up from germline, CDR1 is SGHRS and CDR2 is YFSETQ. This CDR3 contains 15 residues. V lost 1 base and J lost 4, with 15 bases in between.

The chain employs TRBV20-1 and TRBJ2-1; 9 bases match TRBD2. The CDR3 consists of 14 residues. Germline V gene data show CDR1 as DFQATT and CDR2 as SNEGSKA (reference sequence). V gave up 7 bases and J gave up 2 bases; unmatched junction bases: 6. CDR3 DNA sequence: TGCAGTGGGTCGAGCGGGGGGCCCTACAATGAGCAGTTCTTC. Its protein product is CSGSSGGPYNEQFF.

This clonotype was found once. The chain combines TRBV9 with TRBJ2-1; 9 nucleotides line up with TRBD2. Per germline, CDR1 SGDLS and CDR2 YYNGEE. There are 14 residues in the CDR3. Trimming cost V 3 bases and J 8 bases; bases outside gene matches: 6. CDR3 in DNA: TGTGCCAGCAGCGCAGGACTAGCGATCGATGAGCAGTTCTTC. This translates into CASSAGLAIDEQFF.

This clonotype was observed a handful of times. The chain combines TRBV5-1 with TRBJ1-2, with 7 positions matching TRBD1. After removal of 3 bases from V and 4 bases from J, the junction contained 3 bases not matched to a gene. The germline CDR1 and CDR2 sequences are SGHRS and YFSETQ. The CDR3 totals 13 residues. The CDR3 protein is CASSSQGSYGYTF. In DNA, the CDR3 is TGCGCCAGCAGCTCACAGGGGAGCTATGGCTACACCTTC.

The V call is TRBV28, the J call TRBJ2-7; possible D gene TRBD1, 5 bases. The CDR3 runs 17 residues. Germline lookup yields CDR1 MDHEN and CDR2 SYDVKM. V lost 10 bases, J lost 2 bases, and 27 bases lay in between. The CDR3 DNA reads TGTGCCATCTCCGGGTCCATCGGACATACGGTCGCCTACGAGCAGTACTTC. Translated, it gives CAISGSIGHTVAYEQYF.

The chain carries TRBV20-1 and TRBJ1-6; possibly TRBD1 for D (5 bases). The CDR3 is 15 residues long. The germline V and J ends were trimmed by 0 bases and 7 bases, with 13 bases remaining between them. Germline CDR1 reads DFQATT; CDR2 reads SNEGSKA (reference sequence). CDR3 sequence reads: CSARDPGTVNSPLHF. CDR3 nucleotide sequence: TGCAGTGCTAGAGATCCGGGGACCGTAAATTCACCCCTCCACTTT.

This chain connects TRBV4-3 to TRBJ2-1; TRBD2 is a possible D gene (5 bases). Germline V gene sequence: CDR1 LGHNA, CDR2 YSLEER. This CDR3 is built from 14 residues. With 4 bases removed from V and 11 bases from J, the gap between germline ends came to 18 bases. The CDR3 DNA sequence: TGCGCCAGCAGCCTAGAGGGAGTTTCCCCCAAGCAGTTCTTC. Translating gives CASSLEGVSPKQFF.

This chain links TRBV4-3 with TRBJ2-7; D might be TRBD2 (6 bases). This CDR3 is 16 amino acids long. V gave up 0 bases and J gave up 0 bases, with 12 bases separating them. The germline gives CDR1 LGHNA, CDR2 YSLEER. CDR3 protein: CASSQDLRGSSYEQYF. CDR3 nucleotides: TGCGCCAGCAGCCAAGACTTACGGGGGAGCTCCTACGAGCAGTACTTC.

This chain links TRBV6-5 with TRBJ2-3, with D tentatively TRBD1 or TRBD2 (5 bases each). There are 15 residues in the CDR3. In germline, CDR1 is MNHEY, CDR2 SVGAGI. The V end was cut by 6 bases, the J end by 4 bases, with 17 bases between. CDR3 in amino acids: CASSFDPGRADTQYF. The CDR3 DNA follows: TGTGCCAGCAGCTTCGACCCGGGACGGGCAGATACGCAGTATTTT.

V usage is TRBV15 and J usage is TRBJ2-1, with 10 bases lining up with TRBD2. Germline CDR1 is LNHNV and CDR2 is YYDKDF (reference sequence). The CDR3 runs to 15 residues. The ends lost 0 bases at V and 9 bases at J; junction bases unmatched: 5. The CDR3 nucleotides read TGTGCCACCAGCAGAGAAGCGGGGGGGCCTAGTGAGCAGTTCTTC. It specifies CATSREAGGPSEQFF.

In the case of this clonotype: An end of the junction does not agree with germline; a read error may underlie this. The chain recombines TRBV20-1 with TRBJ2-1; D gene ambiguous. Germline V CDR1 and CDR2: DFQATT, SNEGSKA (reference sequence). The CDR3 is 15 residues long. In DNA form, the CDR3 reads TGCAGTGCACCTCCGGCAGCCCACTCCTACAAGGAGCAGTTCTTC. Protein product: CSAPPAAHSYKEQFF.

Here the CDR3 reads CASSSRLYNEQFF. DNA of the CDR3: TGTGCCAGCAGCTCCAGGTTGTACAATGAGCAGTTCTTC. V gene TRBV14 combines with J gene TRBJ2-1; D not certain. CDR1 is SGHDN, CDR2 FVKESK, per germline. Trimming took off 5 bases at V and 4 bases at J, with 9 bases between the two ends. The CDR3 consists of 13 residues.